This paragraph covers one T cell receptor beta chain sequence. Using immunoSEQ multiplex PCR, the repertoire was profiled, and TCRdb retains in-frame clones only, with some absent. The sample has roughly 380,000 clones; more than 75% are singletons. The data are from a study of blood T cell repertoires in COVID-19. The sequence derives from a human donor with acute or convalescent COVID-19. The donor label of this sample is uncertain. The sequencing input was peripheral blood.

The CDR3 spells CAWSVRGVLSYGYTF. The CDR3 DNA is TGTGCCTGGAGTGTACGGGGGGTGTTGAGCTATGGCTACACCTTC. V usage is TRBV30 and J usage is TRBJ1-2, with D possibly being TRBD1 (5 bases). Trimming removed 0 bases from V and 4 bases from J, with 15 bases in between. The CDR3 runs to 15 residues. CDR1 and CDR2 from the germline V gene are GTSNPN and SVGIG (reference sequence).